One sample yielded the 24 T cell receptor beta chains listed below, sequenced in a study of blood T cell repertoires in COVID-19. TCRdb's table, derived via immunoSEQ multiplex PCR, lists solely in-frame clones and lacks some. The table has about 340,000 clones, around 82% seen once. The sequencing input was peripheral blood. The receptors come from a man aged 25 to 45 with active or convalescent COVID-19.

This chain connects TRBV21-1 to TRBJ2-1; the D call of TRBD2 is as the table states it, not checked on the DNA. TRBV21-1 is a pseudogene locus. The CDR3 runs 16 residues. The CDR3 protein is CASSSRGLAGNNEQFF. The CDR3 DNA sequence: TGTGCCAGCAGCTCTCGGGGACTAGCGGGGAACAATGAGCAGTTCTTC.

The V gene is TRBV4-2, the J gene TRBJ1-4, with 8 bases identical to TRBD1. The CDR3 is made up of 13 amino acids. The trim removed 6 bases at V and 6 bases at J, leaving 3 bases unmatched. Germline loops: CDR1 LGHNA, CDR2 YNFKEQ. CDR3 loop: CASSGQGDEKLFF. In nucleotides, the CDR3 is TGTGCCAGCAGTGGACAGGGTGATGAAAAACTGTTTTTT.

This clone was found a few times. The genes are TRBV7-9 and TRBJ2-7; D possibly corresponds to TRBD1 (5 bases). In germline, CDR1 is SEHNR, CDR2 FQNEAQ (reference sequence). V shed 3 bases and J shed 0 bases, with 9 bases lying between them. The CDR3 has 14 residues. The CDR3 region is CASSFSDSSYEQYF. The CDR3 DNA reads as TGTGCCAGCAGCTTTTCTGACAGCTCCTACGAGCAGTACTTC.

The J gene is TRBJ2-7, the V gene TRBV28, with D maybe TRBD2 (5 bases). The V end was cut by 6 bases, the J end by 5 bases, with 20 bases between. Per the germline V gene, CDR1 is MDHEN and CDR2 is SYDVKM. The CDR3 spans 15 residues. As DNA, the CDR3 is TGTGCCAGCAGCCCCCCAAGTGGGAGTAGGGACGAGCAGTACTTC. Its translation: CASSPPSGSRDEQYF.

The chain combines TRBV16 with TRBJ2-7, with a possible D match to TRBD2 (6 bases). Germline V gene lookup returns CDR1 KGHSY and CDR2 FQNENV. Trimming stripped 1 base from V and 4 bases from J, with 11 bases between. This CDR3 is built from 14 residues. Written as DNA, the CDR3 is TGTGCCAGCAGCCAATATAAGGGGAGGTACGAGCAGTACTTC. This translates into CASSQYKGRYEQYF.

The V gene is TRBV4-1, the J gene TRBJ1-5; D remains unclear. Per germline, CDR1 MGHRA and CDR2 YSYEKL. Trimming removed 8 bases at V and 5 bases at J, with 16 bases between. This CDR3 is built from 14 residues. The CDR3 coding sequence is TGCGCCAGCGGGGAGGTAAGGGATGATCAGCCCCAGCATTTT. Protein product: CASGEVRDDQPQHF.

This chain joins TRBV2 and TRBJ2-3, with 12 bases fitting TRBD2. V shed 8 bases and J 7 bases; nucleotides not matched to a gene: 16. The CDR3 is made up of 17 amino acids. Germline V gives CDR1 SNHLY, CDR2 FYNNEI. CDR3 in amino acids: CASLGGATSGRSNTQYF. The DNA of the CDR3 is TGTGCCAGCCTCGGGGGGGCCACTAGCGGGAGGTCAAATACGCAGTATTTT.

In this sample, this clone turned up once. The rearrangement joins TRBV25-1 to TRBJ1-6, with a tentative D call TRBD1 (5 bases). The CDR3 is 16 residues long. From germline, CDR1 is MGHDK and CDR2 SYGVNS. V lost 3 bases, J lost 10 bases, and 19 bases lay in between. CDR3 DNA: TGTGCCAGCAGTGAGCCCGCGGGACCGACCTCCTCACCCCTCCACTTT. Its translation: CASSEPAGPTSSPLHF.

Turning to this clone: Different DNA sequences within this sample yield the same CDR3. V usage is TRBV30 and J usage is TRBJ2-3, with TRBD2 as a possible D gene (5 bases). Germline CDR1 GTSNPN, CDR2 SVGIG (reference sequence). V dropped 0 bases and J dropped 3 bases, with 7 bases sitting between them. The CDR3 spans 13 residues. The DNA for the CDR3 is TGTGCCTGGAGTGTACCGGGGACAGATACGCAGTATTTT. Encoded protein: CAWSVPGTDTQYF.

Points on this clone: Other DNA sequences from this sample encode an identical CDR3 as well. The chain couples TRBV7-9 to TRBJ1-2, with 8 bases that match TRBD1. Germline CDR1 SEHNR, CDR2 FQNEAQ (reference sequence). J was trimmed by 7 bases and V by 5 bases; bases with no gene match: 3. This CDR3 comprises 12 residues. The CDR3 region has the DNA TGTGCCAGCAGCAGCGACAGGGGTGGCTACACCTTC. It encodes CASSSDRGGYTF.

This rearrangement joins TRBV9 to TRBJ1-3; TRBD1 agrees at 8 bases. V lost 0 bases to trimming and J lost 4 bases; unmatched junction nucleotides: 3. Germline V gene sequence: CDR1 SGDLS, CDR2 YYNGEE. CDR3 length: 15 amino acids. The CDR3 here is CASSVAGGDGNTIYF. CDR3 bases: TGTGCCAGCAGCGTAGCAGGGGGCGACGGAAACACCATATATTTT.

The chain uses TRBV5-1 and TRBJ1-4; 7 bases agree with TRBD1. The V segment lost 4 bases and the J segment 3 bases; nucleotides outside the gene matches: 6. The CDR3 loop spans 15 amino acids. Germline values: CDR1 SGHRS, CDR2 YFSETQ. The CDR3 DNA is TGCGCCAGCAGCCGGGACAGAGTGGCTAATGAAAAACTGTTTTTT. Its translation: CASSRDRVANEKLFF.

V and J are TRBV6-5 and TRBJ1-3, with 7 bases aligning to TRBD1. The CDR3 is 14 amino acids. CDR1 MNHEY and CDR2 SVGAGI come from the germline V gene. With 5 bases clipped from V and 2 bases from J, the junction kept 3 bases outside the gene matches. The CDR3 DNA reads as TGTGCCAGCAGTCTACAGGGGACTGGAAACACCATATATTTT. This encodes CASSLQGTGNTIYF.

As for this clone: Other DNA variants within this sample encode the same CDR3. The V call is TRBV6-1, the J call TRBJ1-2; perhaps TRBD1 as D (5 bases). Germline V gives CDR1 MNHNS, CDR2 SASEGT. V lost 0 bases and J 5 bases, leaving 7 bases between the germline ends. This CDR3 comprises 13 residues. The DNA for the CDR3 is TGTGCCAGCAGTGAAGCGGGGGGATATGGCTACACCTTC. Amino acids: CASSEAGGYGYTF.

V and J are TRBV7-3 and TRBJ1-4; D may be TRBD1 (5 bases). Germline V lookup: CDR1 SGHTA, CDR2 FQGTGA. The V end lost 6 bases, the J end lost 7 bases, and 18 bases lay between the germline ends. The CDR3 spans 15 residues. The CDR3 is CASSRGPGRGEKLFF. The CDR3 DNA sequence: TGTGCCAGCAGTCGAGGCCCAGGGCGAGGTGAAAAACTGTTTTTT.

With regard to this clone: Germline and junction disagree at one end, which may indicate a read error. The V call is TRBV5-8, the J call TRBJ2-1, with TRBD2 matching 8 bases. CDR1 SGHTS and CDR2 YDEGEE come from the germline V gene. CDR3 size: 15 residues. The CDR3 nucleotides are TGTGCCAGCACCTTGACCGCGGGGGGTATCAATGAGCAGTTCTTC. Its translation: CASTLTAGGINEQFF.

The rearrangement links TRBV5-6 to TRBJ2-1; 7 bases agree with TRBD2. The trim removed 5 bases at V and 0 bases at J, leaving 5 bases unmatched. The germline V gene encodes CDR1 SGHDT and CDR2 YYEEEE. This CDR3 is 15 amino acids long. CDR3 nucleotides: TGTGCCAGCAGGAACCGGGACTACTCCTACAATGAGCAGTTCTTC. It codes for CASRNRDYSYNEQFF.

DNA for the CDR3: TGTGCAAGTCGCTACATCCAGGACTATGGCTACACCTTC. Protein product: CASRYIQDYGYTF. The V gene is TRBV12-2, the J gene TRBJ1-2; the D call in the table, TRBD1, was not verified against the DNA. TRBV12-2 is reported as a pseudogene. The CDR3 is 13 residues long.

V usage is TRBV7-2 and J usage is TRBJ1-6; D unclear. V lost 3 bases, J lost 0 bases, and 9 bases lay in between. Germline V gene lookup returns CDR1 SGHTA and CDR2 FQGNSA. CDR3 length: 16 amino acids. CDR3 bases: TGTGCCAGCAGCTTGATGGAGAGCTCCTATAATTCACCCCTCCACTTT. Translated, it gives CASSLMESSYNSPLHF. Full variable domain (rest looked up from reference TRBV7-2 and TRBJ1-6): GAGVSQSPSNKVTEKGKDVELRCDPISGHTALYWYRQSLGQGLEFLIYFQGNSAPDKSGLPSDRFSAERTGGSVSTLTIQRTQQEDSAVYLCASSLMESSYNSPLHFGNGTRLTVT.

This clone has a single count. J is TRBJ1-2 and V is TRBV19, with 8 bases matching TRBD1. Germline loops: CDR1 LNHDA, CDR2 SQIVND (reference sequence). This CDR3 is built from 16 residues. V lost 7 bases, J lost 4 bases, and 14 bases stayed unmatched. The CDR3 is CASTVIDRGAGYGYTF. CDR3 in DNA: TGTGCCAGTACCGTTATAGACAGGGGCGCAGGCTATGGCTACACCTTC.

The chain combines TRBV27 with TRBJ1-4; no firm D call. V gave up 5 bases and J gave up 7 bases, with 11 bases separating them. Germline CDR1 is MNHEY and CDR2 is SMNVEV (reference sequence). The CDR3 sequence is 13 residues long. Here the CDR3 DNA reads TGTGCCAGCAGTCTTACTAGACTTGAAAAACTGTTTTTT. This gives the protein CASSLTRLEKLFF.

About this clone itself: One end of the junction does not line up with germline, which may come from a read error. V and J are TRBV11-2 and TRBJ1-3; D ambiguous. This CDR3 has 11 amino acids. Germline V gene lookup returns CDR1 SGHAT and CDR2 FQNNGV. The CDR3 here is CASSLGDTIYF. CDR3 nucleotides: TGTGCCAGCAGTTTAGGAGACACCATATATTTT.

The J gene is TRBJ2-7, the V gene TRBV28; 10 bases are a match to TRBD2. This CDR3 has 14 residues. Germline assignment: CDR1 MDHEN and CDR2 SYDVKM. With V trimmed by 7 bases and J by 3 bases, 6 bases remained unmatched. The CDR3 here is CASNNGLAVYEQYF. The CDR3 DNA is TGTGCCAGCAACAATGGACTAGCGGTCTACGAGCAGTACTTC.

This clone was counted between two and nine times. The rearrangement uses TRBV6-5 and TRBJ2-2; 7 bases fit TRBD1. This CDR3 region has 14 residues. Germline V gives CDR1 MNHEY, CDR2 SVGAGI. V lost 6 bases to trimming and J lost 7 bases; unmatched junction nucleotides: 8. The CDR3 reads CASSLDRDLGELFF. The CDR3 DNA follows: TGTGCCAGCAGCCTAGACAGGGATCTCGGGGAGCTGTTTTTT.